This T cell receptor (beta chain) was captured by sequencing in a study of blood T cells in healthy people across ages. Study outcomes and limitations: Both naive CD4+ cell counts and diversity were greater in long-lived donors than in aged donors.

A word on this clonotype: Its antigen is undetermined.

The V gene's germline CDR1 is SGHRS and CDR2 YFSETQ. This CDR3 has 16 amino acids. The V and J ends lost 0 bases and 7 bases respectively, with 17 bases between them. Next came a second PCR, run for about 7 to 12 cycles, which used a sample-barcoded 5' primer along with a J-beta primer mix. TCRdb called the 5' RACE reads again in MiXCR, with one record for every CDR3 protein. The repertoire consists of about 2 million distinct CDR3 sequences, with 49% occurring once and the leading ten covering approximately 2%. Material: blood. The gene calls are TRBV5-1 and TRBJ2-1, with D possibly called TRBD1 or TRBD2 (5 bases each). The TCR comes from a woman in her thirties or forties in good health. The CDR3, as DNA: TGCGCCAGCAGCTTGGGGGGGACGCACCGGAGGAATGAGCAGTTCTTC. Amino acids: CASSLGGTHRRNEQFF.